The clone carrying this T cell receptor (beta chain) was seen once. V was clipped by 3 bases and J by 0 bases; unmatched bases: 7. The germline CDR1 and CDR2 sequences are SGHDN and FVKESK. The CDR3 has 16 amino acids. This entry comes from a study of blood T cell repertoires in COVID-19. TCRdb's table, derived via immunoSEQ multiplex PCR, lists solely in-frame clones and lacks some. The table lists a few hundred thousand clones, approximately 86% of them singletons, with about an eighth in the top ten. The source material was peripheral blood. The receptor was isolated from a woman in her 70s with COVID-19, enrolled during active disease. The genes are TRBV14 and TRBJ1-2; 7 nucleotides line up with TRBD1. The CDR3 DNA reads TGTGCCAGCAGCCAGTCACAGGGGCCTCCTAACTATGGCTACACCTTC. This gives the protein CASSQSQGPPNYGYTF.